The entry that follows covers one T cell receptor (beta chain) sequence. Its cognate antigen is unknown. This sample was included in a study of CD8 T cells in Susac syndrome. The V and J ends lost 3 bases and 1 base, in that order; junction bases with no gene match: 3. CDR1 and CDR2 from the germline V gene are LGHDT and YNNKEL (reference sequence). The CDR3 has 15 amino acids. General study results and limits: Individuals included in the TCR sequencing and HLA analysis were acknowledged by the study to be relatively few in number.

When the RNA was reverse transcribed, random hexamers were used with an input of roughly 0.45 to 1 ug. A multiplex approach, immunoSEQ multiplex PCR, amplified TCR beta CDR3 across 54 Vbeta and 13 Jbeta. MiXCR, run by TCRdb on the immunoSEQ multiplex PCR reads, gives a single entry per CDR3 protein. The data contain over 100,000 distinct CDR3 sequences, 85% to 95% of them singletons. It was negative isolation that provided the CD8+ and CD4+ T cells, whereas TEMRA cells were enriched by FACS. Sequencing was done on a sample of CD8+ T cells from PBMCs. This sequence joins TRBV3-1 and TRBJ2-3; 8 positions match TRBD1. This receptor was obtained from a human donor in good health. The CDR3 DNA sequence: TGTGCCAGCAGCCACCCGGGACAGGGCACAGATACGCAGTATTTT. Translated: CASSHPGQGTDTQYF.